The 17 T cell receptor beta chains in this list originate from one sample, sequenced in a study of vaccination and CD4 T cells after COVID-19. The treatment: roughly 10-day PBMC culture with coronavirus spike peptide pools or control peptides (ViraFEST assay). Sequencing of cultured CD4+ T cell DNA used the Oncomine TCR Beta short-read assay. TCRdb analysed the PCR reads with MiXCR anew, one entry per CDR3 protein. The sample holds approximately 10,000 distinct CDR3 sequences, 45% to 70% seen once. The antigens these receptors bind are not known. The sequenced sample consisted of CD4+ T cells from blood, cultured in vitro. The receptors were gathered from a human donor who had recovered from COVID-19.

The chain links TRBV7-2 to TRBJ2-3, with TRBD2 identical over 10 bases. CDR1 is SGHTA and CDR2 is FQGNSA in the germline V gene. V dropped 3 bases and J dropped 1; count of bases not matched to a gene: 4. The CDR3 is made up of 16 amino acids. CDR3 in amino acids: CASSLSGGVGTDTQYF. Written as DNA, the CDR3 is TGTGCCAGCAGCTTGAGCGGGGGGGTAGGCACAGATACGCAGTATTTT.

Turning to this clonotype: Mismatch with germline at one junction end may stem from a read error. The genes are TRBV7-2 and TRBJ2-3; D not resolved. Germline values: CDR1 SGHTA, CDR2 FQGNSA. There are 15 residues in the CDR3. CDR3 region: CASSLLPGPTDAQYF. In DNA, the CDR3 is TGTGCCAGCAGCCTACTTCCGGGCCCTACAGATGCGCAGTATTTT.

This clonotype was seen a handful of times. This chain joins TRBV6-1 and TRBJ1-2, with a weak D call TRBD1 (6 bases). The CDR3 is made up of 12 amino acids. Per the germline V gene, CDR1 is MNHNS and CDR2 is SASEGT. The germline V and J ends were trimmed by 5 bases and 6 bases, with 10 bases remaining between them. CDR3 in amino acids: CASSTNRDGYTF. The CDR3 DNA reads as TGTGCCAGCAGTACTAACAGGGATGGCTACACCTTC.

This clonotype has just a few counts. This chain connects TRBV20-1 to TRBJ2-3, with 9 bases identical to TRBD2. Germline loops: CDR1 DFQATT, CDR2 SNEGSKA (reference sequence). This CDR3 has 16 amino acids. J gave up 5 bases and V 3 bases, and 12 bases lay outside the gene matches. CDR3 in DNA: TGCAGTGCTAGGATTGGAGCGGGGGGCAGGGGAGATACGCAGTATTTT. This encodes CSARIGAGGRGDTQYF.

In its sample, this clonotype was seen once. This chain links TRBV19 with TRBJ1-2, with 11 bases aligning to TRBD1. After removal of 8 bases from V and 4 bases from J, the junction contained 6 bases not matched to a gene. Germline lookup yields CDR1 LNHDA and CDR2 SQIVND (reference sequence). This CDR3 is 14 amino acids long. The CDR3: CASCGQGAFYGYTF. For the CDR3, the DNA is TGTGCCAGTTGCGGACAGGGGGCGTTCTATGGCTACACCTTC.

This clonotype was recorded only once. The chain couples TRBV19 to TRBJ1-4, with D uncertain. The germline CDR1 and CDR2 sequences are LNHDA and SQIVND (reference sequence). This CDR3 has 16 residues. V lost 6 bases and J lost 0, with 14 bases in between. CDR3 DNA sequence: TGTGCCAGTAGGGGAGACCTACATGCAACTAATGAAAAACTGTTTTTT. Translated: CASRGDLHATNEKLFF.

V is TRBV28 and J is TRBJ1-5; D unclear. Germline CDR1 and CDR2: MDHEN and SYDVKM. This CDR3 spans 12 amino acids. Trimming left V 3 bases short and J 7 bases short, with 7 bases between. The CDR3 spells CASSFLGQPQHF. In DNA, the CDR3 is TGTGCCAGCAGTTTTTTAGGGCAGCCCCAGCATTTT.

The chain is built from TRBV14 and TRBJ1-1, with D possibly being TRBD1 (5 bases). Germline assignment: CDR1 SGHDN and CDR2 FVKESK. The CDR3 spans 14 residues. Trimming cost V 4 bases and J 3 bases, with 12 bases left between them. CDR3 sequence: CASSRQPRDTEAFF. In DNA, the CDR3 is TGTGCCAGCAGCCGTCAACCCAGGGACACTGAAGCTTTCTTT.

The rearrangement joins TRBV5-6 to TRBJ1-2; maybe TRBD1 (6 bases). The CDR3 has 15 amino acids. Between the trimmed V and J ends, which lost 4 bases and 2 bases, there was a span of 15 bases. Germline V gene lookup returns CDR1 SGHDT and CDR2 YYEEEE. The CDR3 region is CASSLDRQGNYGYTF. CDR3 bases: TGTGCCAGCAGCCTTGACAGGCAGGGAAACTATGGCTACACCTTC.

V and J are TRBV20-1 and TRBJ2-5; no definite D call. The ends were cut back, 0 bases at V and 0 bases at J, with 11 bases in the middle. This CDR3 contains 15 residues. Germline assignment: CDR1 DFQATT and CDR2 SNEGSKA (reference sequence). CDR3: CSARDLGSYQETQYF. The CDR3 DNA reads as TGCAGTGCTAGAGATTTGGGGTCGTACCAAGAGACCCAGTACTTC.

V and J are TRBV20-1 and TRBJ1-2, with D hard to call. V dropped 2 bases and J dropped 4 bases, with 8 bases sitting between them. Per the germline V gene, CDR1 is DFQATT and CDR2 is SNEGSKA (reference sequence). The CDR3 totals 12 residues. CDR3 loop: CSARRDFYGYTF. CDR3 nucleotides: TGCAGTGCTAGACGTGACTTCTATGGCTACACCTTC.

The chain combines TRBV20-1 with TRBJ2-5; 9 bases are a match to TRBD1. Germline lookup yields CDR1 DFQATT and CDR2 SNEGSKA (reference sequence). V was clipped by 5 bases and J by 4 bases; unmatched bases: 5. The CDR3 sequence is 13 residues long. The CDR3 loop is CSASGQGIETQYF. DNA for the CDR3: TGCAGTGCTTCTGGACAGGGGATAGAGACCCAGTACTTC.

The chain combines TRBV18 with TRBJ1-1; unclear D gene. The ends were cut back, 6 bases at V and 0 bases at J, with 17 bases in the middle. CDR1 and CDR2 (germline): KGHSH, LQKENI. The CDR3 consists of 16 residues. In DNA, the CDR3 is TGTGCCAGCTCGCCTCTTTTGGCGGGTATGAACACTGAAGCTTTCTTT. Translation gives CASSPLLAGMNTEAFF.

This chain links TRBV7-2 with TRBJ2-5, with D perhaps TRBD2 (5 bases). CDR1 and CDR2 (germline): SGHTA, FQGNSA. The CDR3 runs to 14 residues. Trimming cost V 3 bases and J 5 bases, with 13 bases left between them. The CDR3 sequence is CASSFLTGGETQYF. The CDR3 DNA reads as TGTGCCAGCAGCTTTCTCACGGGCGGGGAGACCCAGTACTTC.

The chain uses TRBV18 and TRBJ1-5; D not resolved. Germline values: CDR1 KGHSH, CDR2 LQKENI. V lost 3 bases and J 5 bases, leaving 14 bases between the germline ends. This CDR3 is built from 15 residues. The CDR3 loop reads CASSPDPGLDQPQHF. CDR3 DNA sequence: TGTGCCAGCTCACCGGATCCCGGGCTGGATCAGCCCCAGCATTTT.

The V and J genes are TRBV5-1 and TRBJ2-7; possibly TRBD1 or TRBD2 for D (5 bases each). Germline V gene sequence: CDR1 SGHRS, CDR2 YFSETQ. The CDR3 length is 15 residues. The germline V and J ends were trimmed by 2 bases and 7 bases, with 19 bases remaining between them. In DNA, the CDR3 is TGCGCCAGCAGCTTACTACCGGGACGGTCCCTGGAGCAGTACTTC. Translating it yields CASSLLPGRSLEQYF.

CDR3 coding DNA: TGTGCCAGTAGTAACACAAGGGCTCAGCCCCAGCATTTT. It is translated as CASSNTRAQPQHF. This sequence joins TRBV19 and TRBJ1-5; D is unresolved. V was shortened by 4 bases and J by 6 bases, with 10 bases between the two germline ends. The germline gives CDR1 LNHDA, CDR2 SQIVND (reference sequence). CDR3 length: 13 amino acids.